The 14 T cell receptor beta chains reported below all come from one sample, sequenced in a study of cytomegalovirus exposure and HLA in healthy donors. Vbeta (60) and Jbeta (13) primers were used in the PCR. Only in-frame clones appear in the TCRdb table, and some are missing; sequencing was by immunoSEQ multiplex PCR. The table has hundreds of thousands of clones, about 80% seen once. Sequencing input: PBMCs. The receptors come from a woman aged 40 to 50 in good health and CMV-seronegative.

CDR3 in amino acids: CASSTRQGLTNEKLFF. In DNA form, the CDR3 reads TGTGCCAGCAGCACCCGACAGGGCTTGACTAATGAAAAACTGTTTTTT. This chain connects TRBV7-2 to TRBJ1-4, with 7 bases matching TRBD1. Unmatched junction bases numbered 8, after V lost 5 bases and J lost 2 bases. The germline V gene encodes CDR1 SGHTA and CDR2 FQGNSA. This CDR3 is 16 amino acids long.

Note on this clone: One end of the junction is discordant with germline, which a read error may explain. V gene TRBV2 combines with J gene TRBJ1-4; a weak D match, TRBD1 (5 bases). CDR1 is SNHLY and CDR2 is FYNNEI in the germline V gene. The CDR3 sequence is 14 residues long. The CDR3 here is CASSSAGLNEKLLF. The CDR3 region has the DNA TGTGCCAGCAGCTCCGCGGGACTGAATGAAAAACTGCTTTTT.

V and J are TRBV5-1 and TRBJ2-5; 7 positions match TRBD1. V gave up 4 bases and J gave up 3 bases; unmatched junction bases: 9. The CDR3 totals 15 residues. The germline V gene encodes CDR1 SGHRS and CDR2 YFSETQ. CDR3 in amino acids: CASSATGTEEETQYF. DNA of the CDR3: TGCGCCAGCAGCGCAACCGGGACAGAGGAAGAGACCCAGTACTTC.

This chain uses TRBV5-1 with TRBJ2-3; D is perhaps TRBD2 (5 bases). V lost 6 bases and J 5 bases, leaving 13 bases between the germline ends. Germline CDR1 is SGHRS and CDR2 is YFSETQ. CDR3 size: 13 residues. The CDR3 here is CASIGDAGDTQYF. The CDR3 nucleotides are TGCGCCAGCATCGGTGATGCGGGAGATACGCAGTATTTT. The variable domain in full, completed from reference TRBV5-1 and TRBJ2-3, reads KAGVTQTPRYLIKTRGQQVTLSCSPISGHRSVSWYQQTPGQGLQFLFEYFSETQRNKGNFPGRFSGRQFSNSRSEMNVSTLELGDSALYLCASIGDAGDTQYFGPGTRLTVL.

The V and J genes are TRBV29-1 and TRBJ2-7, with a tentative D call TRBD1 (5 bases). With 5 bases removed from V and 1 base from J, the gap between germline ends came to 6 bases. The CDR3 extends over 11 amino acids. CDR1 is SQVTM, CDR2 ANQGSEA, per germline. In nucleotides, the CDR3 is TGCAGCGTTTCAGGGTCCTACGAGCAGTACTTC. Its translation is CSVSGSYEQYF.

The chain links TRBV5-1 to TRBJ2-2, with TRBD1 as a possible D gene (5 bases). This CDR3 has 13 amino acids. CDR1 and CDR2 from the germline V gene are SGHRS and YFSETQ. V was cut by 4 bases and J by 7 bases, with 11 bases left in between. Here the CDR3 reads CASSVRVVGELFF. The CDR3 bases are TGCGCCAGCAGCGTCAGGGTAGTCGGGGAGCTGTTTTTT.

CDR3 DNA sequence: TGCGCCAGCAGCTTGAAGGGGGGGGACACTGAAGCTTTCTTT. Amino acid sequence: CASSLKGGDTEAFF. The rearrangement joins TRBV5-1 to TRBJ1-1; a possible D gene is TRBD1 (6 bases). Germline CDR1 reads SGHRS; CDR2 reads YFSETQ. V lost 1 base and J 3 bases, leaving 10 bases between the germline ends. The CDR3 is made up of 14 amino acids.

J is TRBJ2-1 and V is TRBV7-2; 7 nucleotides line up with TRBD1. Germline trimming cut 5 bases from V and 10 bases from J; bases unmatched to any gene: 8. The CDR3 is made up of 13 amino acids. The germline V gene has CDR1 SGHTA and CDR2 FQGNSA. The CDR3 DNA reads as TGTGCCAGCAGCCATAGCACGGGACAGGAGCAGTTCTTC. It is translated as CASSHSTGQEQFF.

This chain connects TRBV5-1 to TRBJ1-3, with no clear D. The germline V gene has CDR1 SGHRS and CDR2 YFSETQ. CDR3 length: 16 amino acids. V was shortened by 0 bases and J by 0 bases, with 10 bases between the two germline ends. CDR3 in amino acids: CASSLGPGISGNTIYF. The DNA of the CDR3 is TGCGCCAGCAGCTTGGGGCCGGGGATCTCTGGAAACACCATATATTTT.

The gene calls are TRBV5-1 and TRBJ2-5, with 8 positions matching TRBD1. J was trimmed by 5 bases and V by 4 bases; bases with no gene match: 7. Looked up from germline, CDR1 is SGHRS and CDR2 is YFSETQ. This CDR3 spans 14 amino acids. CDR3 protein: CASSERQGRETQYF. The DNA for the CDR3 is TGCGCCAGCAGCGAACGACAGGGGCGGGAGACCCAGTACTTC. The full variable domain, with the rest looked up from reference TRBV5-1 and TRBJ2-5, is KAGVTQTPRYLIKTRGQQVTLSCSPISGHRSVSWYQQTPGQGLQFLFEYFSETQRNKGNFPGRFSGRQFSNSRSEMNVSTLELGDSALYLCASSERQGRETQYFGPGTRLLVL.

In its sample, this clone was seen once. V is TRBV28 and J is TRBJ1-5; 9 positions match TRBD1. The V and J ends lost 7 bases and 3 bases, in that order; junction bases with no gene match: 10. Per germline, CDR1 MDHEN and CDR2 SYDVKM. The CDR3 is made up of 16 amino acids. The CDR3 region has the DNA TGTGCCAGCACCGCAGTACAGGGGGCGATCAATCAGCCCCAGCATTTT. This sequence encodes CASTAVQGAINQPQHF.

V is TRBV7-2 and J is TRBJ2-1; 7 bases match TRBD2. CDR1 and CDR2 from the germline V gene are SGHTA and FQGNSA. V gave up 7 bases and J gave up 6 bases; unmatched junction bases: 15. The CDR3 is made up of 16 amino acids. The CDR3 loop is CASNVPGLIGPNEQFF. CDR3 DNA: TGTGCCAGCAACGTCCCGGGACTAATAGGGCCCAATGAGCAGTTCTTC.

The gene calls are TRBV19 and TRBJ1-2; TRBD1 matches at 7 bases. The length of the CDR3 is 15 residues. The V and J ends lost 5 bases and 0 bases, in that order; junction bases with no gene match: 6. Germline values: CDR1 LNHDA, CDR2 SQIVND (reference sequence). The CDR3 coding sequence is TGTGCCAGTAGTGGCAGGGGGTCAACTAACTATGGCTACACCTTC. Translating gives CASSGRGSTNYGYTF.

V usage is TRBV7-8 and J usage is TRBJ2-5; 10 nucleotides line up with TRBD1. Germline V lookup: CDR1 SGHVS, CDR2 FQNEAQ. The length of the CDR3 is 16 residues. Losses at the gene ends were 1 base for V and 3 bases for J; bases not matched to a gene: 5. The CDR3 DNA reads TGTGCCAGCAGCTTAGTGGGGACAGGGGCCAAAGAGACCCAGTACTTC. The encoded protein is CASSLVGTGAKETQYF.